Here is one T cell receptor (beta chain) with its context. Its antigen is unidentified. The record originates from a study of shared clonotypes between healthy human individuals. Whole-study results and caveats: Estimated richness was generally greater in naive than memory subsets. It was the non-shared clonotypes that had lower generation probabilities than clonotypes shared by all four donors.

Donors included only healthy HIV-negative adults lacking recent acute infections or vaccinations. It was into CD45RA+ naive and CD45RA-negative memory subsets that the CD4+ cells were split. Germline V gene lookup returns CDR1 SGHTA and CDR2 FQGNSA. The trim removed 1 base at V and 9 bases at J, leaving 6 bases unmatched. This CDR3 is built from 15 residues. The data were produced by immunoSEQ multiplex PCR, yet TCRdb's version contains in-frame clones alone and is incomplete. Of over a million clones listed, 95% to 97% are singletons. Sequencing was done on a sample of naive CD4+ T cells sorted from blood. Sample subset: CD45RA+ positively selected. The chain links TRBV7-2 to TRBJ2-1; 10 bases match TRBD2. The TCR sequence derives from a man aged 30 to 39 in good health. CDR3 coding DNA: TGTGCCAGCAGCTTAGAGGTAGCGGGAGGATCTGAGCAGTTCTTC. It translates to CASSLEVAGGSEQFF. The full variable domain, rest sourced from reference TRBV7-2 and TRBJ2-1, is GAGVSQSPSNKVTEKGKDVELRCDPISGHTALYWYRQSLGQGLEFLIYFQGNSAPDKSGLPSDRFSAERTGGSVSTLTIQRTQQEDSAVYLCASSLEVAGGSEQFFGPGTRLTVL.